Following are 10 T cell receptor beta chains from one sample sequenced in a study of T-cell reconstitution after alpha-beta-depleted transplantation in children. Using unique molecular identifiers, the investigators prepared the TCRbeta library. TCRdb redid the calling of the PCR reads with MiXCR, one entry per CDR3 protein. The sample holds about 200,000 distinct CDR3 sequences, approximately 6.8% seen once. This sample comprised PBMCs, obtained before TCRalphabeta/CD19-depleted stem cell transplant. These receptors all stem from a girl in the first two years of life with combined immunodeficiency, due to receive a stem cell transplant.

This clonotype was detected ten times or more. The chain has TRBV10-3 and TRBJ2-7; D may match TRBD1 or TRBD2 (5 bases each). Germline V CDR1 and CDR2: ENHRY, SYGVKD. The CDR3 is 14 amino acids. The CDR3 protein is CSHGESREPYEQYF. The CDR3 DNA follows: TGTTCCCACGGGGAAAGCAGGGAGCCCTACGAGCAGTACTTC.

This clonotype showed up many times. This rearrangement joins TRBV20-1 to TRBJ2-1; 8 bases line up with TRBD2. Germline V lookup: CDR1 DFQATT, CDR2 SNEGSKA (reference sequence). CDR3 length: 14 amino acids. The ends lost 2 bases at V and 6 bases at J; junction bases unmatched: 6. The DNA of the CDR3 is TGCAGTGCTAGAAAACTAGCGGAGTCCAATGAGCAGTTCTTC. Residues: CSARKLAESNEQFF.

The chain combines TRBV12-3 or TRBV12-4 with TRBJ2-5; TRBD2 is a possible D gene (5 bases). The V gene lost 6 bases and the J gene lost 5 bases, with 16 bases spanning the gap. The CDR3 totals 14 residues. CDR3 DNA: TGTGCCAGCAGCCCGGGGTTTTCCACGGAGACCCAGTACTTC. Protein: CASSPGFSTETQYF.

This clonotype was seen at least ten times. This sequence joins TRBV7-9 and TRBJ2-7; the D call may be TRBD1 or TRBD2 (5 bases each). Per the germline V gene, CDR1 is SEHNR and CDR2 is FQNEAQ (reference sequence). This CDR3 region has 15 residues. V gave up 0 bases and J gave up 6 bases, with 15 bases separating them. CDR3 sequence reads: CASSLAGTGTSEQYF. The CDR3 DNA follows: TGTGCCAGCAGCTTAGCGGGGACCGGGACCTCCGAGCAGTACTTC. The full variable domain, completed using reference TRBV7-9 and TRBJ2-7, is DTGVSQNPRHKITKRGQNVTFRCDPISEHNRLYWYRQTLGQGPEFLTYFQNEAQLEKSRLLSDRFSAERPKGSFSTLEIQRTEQGDSAMYLCASSLAGTGTSEQYFGPGTRLTVT.

This clonotype was picked up many times. The V gene is TRBV4-2, the J gene TRBJ1-4; D is unclear. The CDR3 has 14 amino acids. Germline CDR1 LGHNA, CDR2 YNFKEQ. Trimming cost V 0 bases and J 8 bases, with 10 bases left between them. In DNA, the CDR3 is TGTGCCAGCAGCCAAGAGGGTGGAGGCGAAAAACTGTTTTTT. Its protein product is CASSQEGGGEKLFF.

This clonotype was seen ten or more times. The chain uses TRBV29-1 and TRBJ2-1, with 9 bases aligning to TRBD1. Germline V CDR1 and CDR2: SQVTM, ANQGSEA. The CDR3 has 14 residues. The V gene end was trimmed by 4 bases and the J gene end by 4 bases; junction bases not matched to a gene: 5. The CDR3 sequence is CSVVGTGLYNEQFF. The DNA for the CDR3 is TGCAGCGTTGTAGGGACAGGGTTATACAATGAGCAGTTCTTC.

The V and J genes are TRBV23-1 and TRBJ2-5, with D tentatively TRBD1 (5 bases). TRBV23-1 is an ORF, and what it does is uncertain. The V gene lost 0 bases and the J gene lost 0 bases, with 14 bases spanning the gap. The CDR3 sequence is 17 residues long. This chain's CDR3 is CASSQSVSSGYQETQYF. CDR3 in DNA: TGCGCCAGCAGTCAATCCGTTAGTTCAGGGTACCAAGAGACCCAGTACTTC.

J is TRBJ2-1 and V is TRBV12-3 or TRBV12-4; D gene ambiguous. V shed 6 bases and J shed 9 bases, with 15 bases lying between them. The CDR3 is made up of 13 amino acids. CDR3: CASSHSPLGEQFF. The CDR3 DNA sequence: TGTGCCAGCAGCCACTCCCCCTTGGGTGAGCAGTTCTTC.

This clonotype came up many times. The CDR3 DNA follows: TGTGCCAGCAGCCATTACGGGACAACCAACACCGGGGAGCTGTTTTTT. Translation gives CASSHYGTTNTGELFF. The V and J genes are TRBV12-3 or TRBV12-4 and TRBJ2-2; perhaps TRBD1 as D (6 bases). V lost 6 bases and J 2 bases, leaving 16 bases between the germline ends. The CDR3 totals 16 residues.

This clonotype was recorded at least ten times. The rearrangement uses TRBV9 and TRBJ2-1; TRBD2 agrees at 9 bases. After removal of 0 bases from V and 8 bases from J, the junction contained 6 bases not matched to a gene. This CDR3 is 15 amino acids long. Germline CDR1 reads SGDLS; CDR2 reads YYNGEE. The CDR3 DNA sequence: TGTGCCAGCAGCGTAGGTAGCGGGAGCTCCCATGAGCAGTTCTTC. Translation gives CASSVGSGSSHEQFF.